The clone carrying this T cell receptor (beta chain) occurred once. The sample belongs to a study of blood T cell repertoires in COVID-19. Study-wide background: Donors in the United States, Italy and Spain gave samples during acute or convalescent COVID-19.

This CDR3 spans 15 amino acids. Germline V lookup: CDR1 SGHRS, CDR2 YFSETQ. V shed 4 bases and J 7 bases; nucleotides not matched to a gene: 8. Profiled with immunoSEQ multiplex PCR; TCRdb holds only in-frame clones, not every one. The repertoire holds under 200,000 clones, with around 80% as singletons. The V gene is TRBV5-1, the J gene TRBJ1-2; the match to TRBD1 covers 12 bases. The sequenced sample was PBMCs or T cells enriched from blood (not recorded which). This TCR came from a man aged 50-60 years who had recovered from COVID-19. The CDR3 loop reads CASSLDRDRGLGYTF. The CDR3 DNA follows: TGCGCCAGCAGCCTAGACAGGGACAGGGGGCTTGGCTACACCTTC.